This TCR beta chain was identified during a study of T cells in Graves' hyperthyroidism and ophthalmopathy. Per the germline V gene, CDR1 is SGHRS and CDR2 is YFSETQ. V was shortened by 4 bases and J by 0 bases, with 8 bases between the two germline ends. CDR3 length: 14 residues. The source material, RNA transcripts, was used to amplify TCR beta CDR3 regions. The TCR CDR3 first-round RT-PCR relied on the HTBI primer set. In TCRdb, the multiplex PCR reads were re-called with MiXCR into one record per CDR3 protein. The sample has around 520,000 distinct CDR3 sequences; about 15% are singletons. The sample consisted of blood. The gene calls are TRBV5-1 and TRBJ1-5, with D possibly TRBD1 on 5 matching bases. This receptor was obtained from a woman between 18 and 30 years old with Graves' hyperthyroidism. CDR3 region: CASSQGPSNQPQHF. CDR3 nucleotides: TGCGCCAGCAGCCAGGGTCCTAGCAATCAGCCCCAGCATTTT.